The sequence of this T cell receptor (beta chain) was determined in a study of Graves' ophthalmopathy and Graves' hyperthyroidism. This CDR3 has 17 residues. From germline, CDR1 is SGHTA and CDR2 FQGTGA. Regarding the study as a whole: Most expanded clonotypes from thyroid (those above 0.001 frequency) were also found in blood. Prediction of ophthalmopathy progression reached roughly 70% sensitivity and 72% to 75% specificity.

TCR beta CDR3 regions were amplified from RNA transcripts. Following a first-round RT-PCR that used HTBI primers, a second-round multiplex PCR was carried out. TCRdb recomputed calls from the multiplex PCR reads with MiXCR, one row per CDR3 protein. Of 740,000 or so distinct CDR3 sequences in the sample, roughly two fifths were seen once. In its sample, this clonotype was seen once. The antigen remains unidentified. Sequence at one end of the junction differs from germline and may be a read error. The source material was peripheral blood. This TCR was sampled from an adult man with Graves' ophthalmopathy. The chain has TRBV7-3 and TRBJ1-5; weak D call: TRBD1 (5 bases). CDR3 in amino acids: CASSQDWGGFSNQPQHF. Written as DNA, the CDR3 is TGCGCCAGCAGCCAAGATTGGGGCGGATTTAGCAATCAGCCCCAGCATTTT.